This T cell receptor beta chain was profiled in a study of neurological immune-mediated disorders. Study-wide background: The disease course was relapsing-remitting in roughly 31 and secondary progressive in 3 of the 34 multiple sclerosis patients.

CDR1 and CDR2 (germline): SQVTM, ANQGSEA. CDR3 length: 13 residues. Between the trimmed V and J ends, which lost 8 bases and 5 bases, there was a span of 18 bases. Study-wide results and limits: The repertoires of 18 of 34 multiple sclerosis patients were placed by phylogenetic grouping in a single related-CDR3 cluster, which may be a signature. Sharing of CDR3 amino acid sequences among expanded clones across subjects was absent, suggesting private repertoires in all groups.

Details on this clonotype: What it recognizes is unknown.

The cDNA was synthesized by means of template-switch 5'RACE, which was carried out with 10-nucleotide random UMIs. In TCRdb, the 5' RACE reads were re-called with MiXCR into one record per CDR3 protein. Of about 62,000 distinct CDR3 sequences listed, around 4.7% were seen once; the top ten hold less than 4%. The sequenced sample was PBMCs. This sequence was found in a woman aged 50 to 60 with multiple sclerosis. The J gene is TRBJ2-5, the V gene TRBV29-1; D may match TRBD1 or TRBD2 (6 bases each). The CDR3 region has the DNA TGCAGCTTCATAATGGGGGGCCTGGAGACCCAGTACTTC. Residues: CSFIMGGLETQYF.